This T cell receptor (beta chain) was observed in a study of response to subunit inactivated influenza vaccine. This clonotype has ten or more counts. At one boundary the junction diverges from the germline segment, which might be a read error. Germline CDR1 and CDR2: SGHRS and YFSETQ. The CDR3 is 12 amino acids. TCRdb processed the RT-PCR reads anew with MiXCR; each CDR3 protein has one entry. Of about 570,000 distinct CDR3 sequences listed, about 11% are singletons. The data also belong to a second study, concerning T cells expressing NK-cell markers. Per that paper: It was by 5'RACE template switching with UMIs that TCR beta cDNA was made. A few of the donors also had these clonotypes leading their CD3+CD56-NKG2C+ fraction.

The rearrangement links TRBV5-1 to TRBJ2-7; D is undetermined. This clonotype was obtained from a man aged 45-65 years who received an inactivated influenza vaccine. This sample comprised PBMCs from blood, obtained on the day of vaccination. The CDR3 protein is CASSSNSYEQYF. In nucleotides, the CDR3 is TGTGCCAGCAGTTCTAACAGCTACGAGCAGTACTTC.